This TCR beta chain was sequenced in a study of long-term antiretroviral therapy in people with HIV (dated by TCRdb to between 2022 and 2023). Study-wide context: Collection of the earliest samples took place about a decade ahead of the 2015 WHO recommendation for immediate ART, at a time when ART was typically delayed until CD4 counts fell. A retrospective serial study tested whether changes in peripheral blood TRB repertoire composition and diversity were associated with ART initiation and durable HIV suppression. A total of 150 to 200 cryopreserved PBMC samples came from approximately 30 adults with confirmed HIV infection and were collected serially over a mean of roughly six years (range 1-12). Of the roughly 30 participants with HIV, 10 to 11 were female. No cross-contamination during QIAcube processing turned up in test extractions that ran a monoclonal T-cell line alongside 33 polyclonal samples.

The immunoSEQ hsTCRB v3.0 assay was used at survey level resolution for TRB variable region sequencing. A depth of roughly 35,000-55,000 T-cell genomes per sample was targeted for TRB sequencing. Pooled TRB libraries were sequenced on an Illumina MiSeq with a v3 150-cycle kit. On the study's bioinformatics: Repertoire analysis was performed in R inside a reproducible Nextflow workflow that covered QC, data transformation and analysis. LymphoSeq2, an R package for AIRR-Seq data exploration, was used to implement custom analyses. After excluding a few samples that yielded fewer than 5000 total TRB sequences, some 190 HIV repertoires remained for analysis. Of the roughly 180 retained HIV repertoires, almost 60 were collected before and under 150 after ART initiation. Each repertoire was downsampled to 5000 TRB nucleotide sequences, and summary statistics were averaged across 100 downsampling iterations. TRB sequences were retained for analysis only if CDR3 regions of at least seven amino acids were present. A Shannon entropy-derived clonality score and the Gini coefficient were used to measure diversity. In repertoire networks, the top 5000 CDR3 amino acid sequences were linked whenever an edit distance of one separated two sequences. For TRB CDR3 amino acid sequences, GLIPH2 was used to predict antigen specificity groups and MHC restriction. To flag known associations with CMV, EBV, HIV or tissue antigens, CDR3 amino acid sequences were compared against VDJdb and McPAS-TCR. Pre-ART, post-ART and control groups were compared with Wilcoxon signed-rank tests and Holm-Bonferroni correction. TCRdb took over this immuneACCESS table, retaining in-frame rearrangements with V and J assigned. Such tables are incomplete; in checked studies, under half of the missing clones stem from an unresolved V gene, and the remainder is unexplained. V and J calls and clone size are those listed in that table; D and trimming were worked out from the DNA. A total of tens of thousands of clones appear in this sample, over 80% of them only once. The ten largest clones add up to 9.5% to 15% of the sample.

On this clone: Its antigen is currently not known. No base quality information exists; no much larger clone differs at one position.

Counted from cysteine to phenylalanine, this CDR3 has 13 amino acids. The retained sequence is limited to the CDR3, 39 bases, with the frame set at the first base. V sheds 1 base and J sheds 2 bases, leaving 6 bases between their ends. Reading the germline V gene gives CDR1 SGHRS and CDR2 YFSETQ. To be included, a participant needed at least one PBMC sample from before ART initiation plus at least two post-ART samples. Every participant with HIV received treatment in the United States of America. Before DNA extraction, cryopreserved samples containing about 0.9-10 million PBMC were thawed and washed. At the time of the earliest PBMC sample for each participant with HIV, ages ranged from roughly 20 to 60 years. PBMC samples were contributed by each participant from 1-4 timepoints before ART initiation and 2-8 timepoints after ART initiation, with a median of 7 samples. Serial HIV viral load, CD4+ T-cell count, ART history and demographic data were obtained for every participant. Genomic DNA was extracted from unsorted PBMC with a Qiagen kit on a QIAcube, processed in batches of 12 samples.

What the study reported, not specific to this receptor: Because PBMC availability was limited, only the TCR beta chain was sequenced, with no alpha chain pairing. Because cell numbers in pre-ART samples were limited, unsorted PBMC were profiled instead of sorted CD4+ and CD8+ T cells. Samples dated from about 2004 to 2017, and the ART regimens used may be less effective than current ones. Starting ART was linked to a significant rise in TRB diversity, yet even with long-term ART the diversity remained significantly lower than in transplant donor controls. CDR3 length ranges in HIV repertoires were narrower than in controls, and network structure suggested an antigen-experienced repertoire with only a slight naive shift after ART. At every time point, the repertoire was dominated by expanded TRB clones first identified before ART initiation, although this dominance fluctuated and, in many PLHIV, declined after ART. Inferences about post-ART repertoire changes are limited because no data were available on ART adherence, viral resistance or therapy changes.

The input for sequencing was unsorted PBMCs, taken 1.6 years after starting antiretroviral therapy. The rearrangement joined TRBV5-1 to TRBJ1-1, with the D gene call left open. The TCR originated in a middle-aged man with HIV. The sequenced DNA: TGCGCCAGCAGCTTGACAGCTAACACTGAAGCTTTCTTT. This gives the protein CASSLTANTEAFF.